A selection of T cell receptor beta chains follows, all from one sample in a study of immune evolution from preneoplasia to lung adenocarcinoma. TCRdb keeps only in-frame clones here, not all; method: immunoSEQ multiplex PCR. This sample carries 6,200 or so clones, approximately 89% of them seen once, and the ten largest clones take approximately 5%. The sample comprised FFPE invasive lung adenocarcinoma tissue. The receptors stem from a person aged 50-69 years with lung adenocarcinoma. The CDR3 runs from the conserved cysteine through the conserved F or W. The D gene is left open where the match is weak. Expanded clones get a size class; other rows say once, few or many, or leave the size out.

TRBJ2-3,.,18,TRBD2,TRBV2,TGTGCCAGCAAGCGGACTAGCGGTCGTAGCCCTAGCACAGATACGCAGTATTTT,CASKRTSGRSPSTDTQYF
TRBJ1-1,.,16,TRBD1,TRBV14,TGTGCCAGCAGCCTCTCGACAGGGAGCATGAACACTGAAGCTTTCTTT,CASSLSTGSMNTEAFF
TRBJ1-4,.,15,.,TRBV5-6,TGTGCCAGCAGCTTAATCGGCAGGGGAGATGAAAAACTGTTTTTT,CASSLIGRGDEKLFF
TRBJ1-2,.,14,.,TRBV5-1,TGCGCCAGCAGCTTGGAGGGAGGGGGCTATGGCTACACCTTC,CASSLEGGGYGYTF
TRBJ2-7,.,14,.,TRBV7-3,TGTGCCAGCAGCTTAGATTTGGGTTCAGGCGAGCAGTACTTC,CASSLDLGSGEQYF
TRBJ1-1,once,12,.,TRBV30,TGTGCCTGGAACCGAAGGGGACCTGAAGCTTTCTTT,CAWNRRGPEAFF
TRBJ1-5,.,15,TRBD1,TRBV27,TGTGCCAGCAGATCTATTACAGGGGGGAATCAGCCCCAGCATTTT,CASRSITGGNQPQHF
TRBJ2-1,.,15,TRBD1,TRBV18,TGTGCCAGCTCAACAGGGACAGGGACCTACAATGAGCAGTTCTTC,CASSTGTGTYNEQFF
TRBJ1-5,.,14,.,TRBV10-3,TGTGCCACCGACGCCGGGACGGGGAATCAGCCCCAGCATTTT,CATDAGTGNQPQHF
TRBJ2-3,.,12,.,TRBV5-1,TGCGCCAGCAGCCCACCGCAAGATACGCAGTATTTT,CASSPPQDTQYF
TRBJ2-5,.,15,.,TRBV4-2,TGTGCCAGCAGCCAAGACCCACAGGGAGGGGAGACCCAGTACTTC,CASSQDPQGGETQYF
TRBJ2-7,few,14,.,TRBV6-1,TGTGCCAGCAGTGAGGTTCTACAGGGTCACGAGCAGTACTTC,CASSEVLQGHEQYF
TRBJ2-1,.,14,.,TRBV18,TGTGCCAGCTCACCACAGACAGGAAGCACCGAGCAGTTCTTC,CASSPQTGSTEQFF
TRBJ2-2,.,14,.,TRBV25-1,TGTGCCAGCAGGTCTGGCGGGGCGGTCGGGGAGCTGTTTTTT,CASRSGGAVGELFF
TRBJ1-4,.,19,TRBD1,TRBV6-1,TGTGCCAGCAGTGCCCTTGGACAGGGTCGGGCCGGAACTAATGAAAAACTGTTTTTT,CASSALGQGRAGTNEKLFF
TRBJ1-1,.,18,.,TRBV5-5,TGTGCCAGCAGCATTTCCGTTCTCCACGCGGCCGCCAACACTGAAGCTTTCTTT,CASSISVLHAAANTEAFF
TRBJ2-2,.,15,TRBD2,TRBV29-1,TGCAGCGGGACCCTGGCTAGCGGGATAACCGGGGAGCTGTTTTTT,CSGTLASGITGELFF
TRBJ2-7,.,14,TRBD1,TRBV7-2,TGTGCCAGCAGCTTGGGGACAGCCAGCTACGAGCAGTACTTC,CASSLGTASYEQYF
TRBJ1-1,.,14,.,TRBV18,TGTGCCAGCTCACCCCGACAGGCAGGCACTGAAGCTTTCTTT,CASSPRQAGTEAFF
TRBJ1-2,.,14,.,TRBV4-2,TGTGCCAGCAGCCAAGATGGATCGGGCTATGGCTACACCTTC,CASSQDGSGYGYTF
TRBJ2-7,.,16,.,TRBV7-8,TGTGCCAGCAGTTCCTTGGGAGGGGGGTTGGCCTACGAGCAGTACTTC,CASSSLGGGLAYEQYF
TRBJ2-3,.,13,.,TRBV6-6,TGTGCCCTTGGACGGATTAGCACAGATACGCAGTATTTT,CALGRISTDTQYF
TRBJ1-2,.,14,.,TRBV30,TGTGCCTGGAGCGACAGGACAGCGAACTATGGCTACACCTTC,CAWSDRTANYGYTF
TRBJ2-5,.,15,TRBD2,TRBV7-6,TGTGCCAGCAGCTCCGCTAGCGGGACGCAAGAGACCCAGTACTTC,CASSSASGTQETQYF
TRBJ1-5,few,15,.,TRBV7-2,TGTGCCAGCAGCTTAGATCAGGGTAGCAATCAGCCCCAGCATTTT,CASSLDQGSNQPQHF
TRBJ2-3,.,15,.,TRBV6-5,TGTGCCAGCAGTTTAGGGGCGCAGGTGACAGATACGCAGTATTTT,CASSLGAQVTDTQYF
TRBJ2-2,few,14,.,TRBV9,TGTGCCAGCAGCGTAGATTTTAGCGCCGGGGAGCTGTTTTTT,CASSVDFSAGELFF
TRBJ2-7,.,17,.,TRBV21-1,TGTGCCAGCAGCAAAGCGGGACTGGGACAGGGGCTCTACGAGCAGTACTTC,CASSKAGLGQGLYEQYF
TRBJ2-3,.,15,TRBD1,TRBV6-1,TGTGCCAGCAGAGAGACAGGGGACGGCACAGATACGCAGTATTTT,CASRETGDGTDTQYF
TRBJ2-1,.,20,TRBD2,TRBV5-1,TGCGCCAGCAGCTTGGCGGTTCCACGGGGGGGGCGACTTACCTACAATGAGCAGTTCTTC,CASSLAVPRGGRLTYNEQFF
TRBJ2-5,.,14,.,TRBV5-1,TGCGCCATCCTAACGCCAGAAGCCCAAGAGACCCAGTACTTC,CAILTPEAQETQYF
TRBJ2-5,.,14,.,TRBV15,TGTGCCACCAGCAGAGGAGGTTTGGTAGAGACCCAGTACTTC,CATSRGGLVETQYF
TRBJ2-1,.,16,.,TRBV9,TGTGCCAGCAGCGTAGGGACGCTAGGACACGCTGATGAGCAGTTCTTC,CASSVGTLGHADEQFF
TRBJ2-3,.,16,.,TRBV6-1,TGTGCCAGCAGTGAATCGACGAATTTCTTCACAGATACGCAGTATTTT,CASSESTNFFTDTQYF
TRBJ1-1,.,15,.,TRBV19,TGTGCCAGTAGTATAGATGGGGGCCCGAGGACTGAAGCTTTCTTT,CASSIDGGPRTEAFF
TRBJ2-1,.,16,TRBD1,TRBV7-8,TGTGCCAGCAGCTTACTCCGAGACAGGGGGCAAAATGAGCAGTTCTTC,CASSLLRDRGQNEQFF
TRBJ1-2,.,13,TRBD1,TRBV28,TGTGCCAGCACCGACAGGGGGAACTATGGCTACACCTTC,CASTDRGNYGYTF
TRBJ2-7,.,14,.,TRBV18,TGTGCCAGCTCACCGGGATTTCGGTCCTACGAGCAGTACTTC,CASSPGFRSYEQYF
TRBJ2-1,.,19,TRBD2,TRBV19,TGTGCCAGTAGTATAGGGCTAGCGGGAGTATCCCGCTCCTACAATGAGCAGTTCTTC,CASSIGLAGVSRSYNEQFF
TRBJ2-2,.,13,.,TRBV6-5,TGTGCCAGCAGAACACGGAACACCGGGGAGCTGTTTTTT,CASRTRNTGELFF
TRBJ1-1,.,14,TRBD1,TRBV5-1,TGCGCCAGCAGCCTCGGACAGGATGACACTGAAGCTTTCTTT,CASSLGQDDTEAFF
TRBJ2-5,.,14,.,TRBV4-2,TGTGCCAGCAGCCAAGATAGGCTGGCCGAGGCCCAGTACTTC,CASSQDRLAEAQYF
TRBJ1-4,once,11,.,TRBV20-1,TGCAGTGCTAGAGGCGTTGAAAAACTGTTTTTT,CSARGVEKLFF
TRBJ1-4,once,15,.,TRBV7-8,TGTGCCAGCAGCTTAGTATTGGGGGCGGGAGAAAAATTGTTTTTT,CASSLVLGAGEKLFF
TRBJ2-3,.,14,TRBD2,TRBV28,TGTGCCAGCAGGACTAGCCCCAGCACAGATACGCAGTATTTT,CASRTSPSTDTQYF
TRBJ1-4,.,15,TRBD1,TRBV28,TGTGCCAGCAGTTTAGGACAGGGAGCGAATGAAAAACTGTTTTTT,CASSLGQGANEKLFF
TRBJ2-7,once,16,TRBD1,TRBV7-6,TGTGCCAGCAGCCCCCTAGGGGGACAGGGGCCCTACGAGCAGTACTTC,CASSPLGGQGPYEQYF
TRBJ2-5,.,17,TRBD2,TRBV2,TGTGCCAGCAGTGAAGGAGTTTGGGAGGGGAGCGGAGAGACCCAGTACTTC,CASSEGVWEGSGETQYF
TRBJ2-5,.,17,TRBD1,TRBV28,TGTGCCAGCAGTTCCTTAGCCTGGGACAGCTCACAAGAGACCCAGTACTTC,CASSSLAWDSSQETQYF
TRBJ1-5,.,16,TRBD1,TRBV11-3,TGTGCCAGCAGCTTGGACAGGGGAAGGAGCAATCAGCCCCAGCATTTT,CASSLDRGRSNQPQHF
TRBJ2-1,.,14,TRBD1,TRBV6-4,TGTGCCAGCAGCCCCGGACAGGATTACAATGAGCAGTTCTTC,CASSPGQDYNEQFF
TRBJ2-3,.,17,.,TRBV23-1,TGCGCCAGCAGTCAATGCCCGGTGGTGAGACTCACAGATACGCAGTATTTT,CASSQCPVVRLTDTQYF
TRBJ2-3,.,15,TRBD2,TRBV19,TGTGCCAGTAGTACCGGAACTAGCGGGATTGATACGCAGTATTTT,CASSTGTSGIDTQYF
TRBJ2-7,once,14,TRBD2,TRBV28,TGTGCCAGCACCCTGGAGCGGGAACCCTACGAGCAGTACTTC,CASTLEREPYEQYF